Listed below are T cell receptor beta chains from one sample, sequenced in a study of T-cell memory formation after mild COVID-19. TCRdb reanalysed the 5' RACE reads using MiXCR and keeps one entry per CDR3 protein. The sample includes approximately 44,000 distinct CDR3 sequences, under 7.5% of them seen just once. What was sequenced was PBMCs or a T cell subset sorted from them (not recorded which). These receptors came from a man aged 18-30 years who had mild COVID-19 (a few samples of this study predate the infection). Cell type and time point are not known. Each CDR3 is given with its conserved first and last residue. D genes are given only for firm matches. Clone size is given for some rows only: seen once, a few or many times, or a class if the clone is expanded.

d_gene,j_gene,len,v_gene,abundance,CDR3aa,CDR3nt
NA,TRBJ2-7,14,TRBV5-1,many,CASSLLDSLYEQYF,TGCGCCAGCAGCTTGCTAGACAGCTTATACGAGCAGTACTTC
NA,TRBJ2-1,14,TRBV3-1,NA,CASSRTVQENEQFF,TGTGCCAGCAGCCGGACAGTGCAGGAAAATGAGCAGTTCTTC
TRBD1,TRBJ1-3,15,TRBV28,NA,CASTYQGASVNTIYF,TGTGCCAGCACTTACCAGGGGGCTTCTGTAAACACCATATATTTT
NA,TRBJ1-2,17,TRBV10-3,few,CAISESGSSLERVGYTF,TGTGCCATCAGTGAGTCCGGTTCATCACTTGAGAGGGTCGGCTACACCTTC
TRBD1,TRBJ2-5,16,TRBV7-2,few,CASSPARGPLQETQYF,TGTGCCAGCAGCCCCGCCAGGGGGCCCCTCCAAGAGACCCAGTACTTC
NA,TRBJ2-3,13,TRBV18,NA,CASSPDSTDTQYF,TGTGCCAGCTCACCGGACAGCACAGATACGCAGTATTTT
NA,TRBJ1-1,14,TRBV7-2,few,CASSTVEGNTEAFF,TGTGCCAGCAGCACTGTGGAGGGGAACACTGAAGCTTTCTTT
TRBD1,TRBJ2-2,14,TRBV29-1,many,CSVVGPGGTGELFF,TGCAGCGTTGTGGGGCCAGGGGGCACCGGGGAGCTGTTTTTT
TRBD2,TRBJ2-7,13,TRBV29-1,many,CSVEDGTSDEQYF,TGCAGCGTTGAAGATGGGACTAGCGACGAGCAGTACTTC
NA,TRBJ2-5,13,TRBV4-2,many,CASSQSVAETQYF,TGTGCCAGCAGCCAGAGTGTTGCGGAGACCCAGTACTTC
NA,TRBJ2-5,12,TRBV12-3/TRBV12-4,medium-sized,CASGLDQETQYF,TGTGCCAGCGGGCTAGACCAAGAGACCCAGTACTTC
NA,TRBJ1-2,13,TRBV30,NA,CAWSVSAQYGYTF,TGTGCCTGGAGTGTCTCGGCTCAGTATGGCTACACCTTC
NA,TRBJ1-5,13,TRBV2,NA,CASSPDRYQPQHF,TGTGCCAGCAGCCCAGACAGGTATCAGCCCCAGCATTTT
NA,TRBJ1-5,18,TRBV6-2/TRBV6-3,NA,CASSYRGYGTRQNQPQHF,TGTGCCAGCAGTTACAGAGGGTACGGGACAAGGCAAAATCAGCCCCAGCATTTT
NA,TRBJ1-1,15,TRBV4-3,few,CASSQEGGGDTEAFF,TGCGCCAGCAGCCAAGAAGGGGGAGGGGACACTGAAGCTTTCTTT
NA,TRBJ2-3,14,TRBV5-1,many,CASSLGMAPDTQYF,TGCGCCAGCAGCTTGGGGATGGCGCCGGATACGCAGTATTTT
TRBD1,TRBJ1-1,14,TRBV5-1,few,CASSGTGAYTEAFF,TGCGCCAGCAGCGGGACAGGGGCCTACACTGAAGCTTTCTTT
NA,TRBJ2-3,12,TRBV7-2,few,CASSSQGSVQYF,TGTGCCAGCAGCTCCCAAGGCTCAGTGCAGTATTTT
NA,TRBJ1-1,15,TRBV5-5,few,CASSEGAPGGTEAFF,TGTGCCAGCAGCGAGGGCGCTCCGGGGGGCACTGAAGCTTTCTTT
TRBD2,TRBJ2-5,14,TRBV3-1,many,CASTGLAGRETQYF,TGTGCTTCGACCGGCCTAGCGGGGAGGGAGACCCAGTACTTC
NA,TRBJ2-5,13,TRBV11-2,NA,CASSFPGDETQYF,TGTGCCAGCAGCTTCCCGGGGGATGAGACCCAGTACTTC
NA,TRBJ2-5,12,TRBV12-3/TRBV12-4,NA,CASSLTGETQYF,TGTGCCAGCAGTTTAACGGGAGAGACCCAGTACTTC
TRBD2,TRBJ2-3,15,TRBV5-6,many,CASRMLGAGTDTQYF,TGTGCCAGCAGGATGCTAGGAGCGGGAACAGATACGCAGTATTTT
NA,TRBJ1-4,14,TRBV6-6,many,CASSYLATNEKLFF,TGTGCCAGCAGTTACCTTGCAACTAATGAAAAACTGTTTTTT
NA,TRBJ2-5,11,TRBV7-8,many,CASTIGETQYF,TGTGCCAGCACCATCGGAGAGACCCAGTACTTC
NA,TRBJ2-1,14,TRBV5-8,NA,CASSLGRGGDEQFF,TGTGCCAGCAGCTTAGGGAGGGGGGGCGATGAGCAGTTCTTC
NA,TRBJ2-7,15,TRBV6-1,few,CASSERGGRGYEQYF,TGTGCCAGCAGTGAAAGGGGGGGCCGGGGATACGAGCAGTACTTC
NA,TRBJ2-2,12,TRBV7-6,NA,CASSPFIGELFF,TGTGCCAGCAGCCCCTTTATCGGGGAGCTGTTTTTT
NA,TRBJ2-3,15,TRBV7-9,many,CASSLGWAPQKTQYF,TGTGCCAGCAGCTTAGGATGGGCTCCACAGAAGACGCAGTATTTT
NA,TRBJ2-5,14,TRBV7-2,NA,CASSPTGTGTSQYF,TGTGCCAGCAGCCCTACCGGGACCGGGACATCCCAGTACTTC
NA,TRBJ2-1,17,TRBV7-9,many,CASSPKVGQSSYNEQFF,TGTGCCAGCAGCCCAAAAGTAGGACAGAGCTCCTACAATGAGCAGTTCTTC
NA,TRBJ1-1,14,TRBV4-3,few,CASSQERLSAEAFF,TGCGCCAGCAGCCAAGAACGGCTTAGTGCTGAAGCTTTCTTT
NA,TRBJ2-3,15,TRBV9,NA,CASSVVSSSTDTQYF,TGTGCCAGCAGCGTAGTCAGCTCTAGCACAGATACGCAGTATTTT
NA,TRBJ2-5,14,TRBV5-1,NA,CASSYTAGQETQYF,TGCGCCAGCAGCTACACAGCGGGCCAAGAGACCCAGTACTTC
NA,TRBJ2-5,14,TRBV7-2,many,CASSFNGIEETQYF,TGTGCCAGCAGCTTCAACGGGATTGAAGAGACCCAGTACTTC
TRBD2,TRBJ2-5,16,TRBV3-1,NA,CASSQEVGGTQETQYF,TGTGCCAGCAGCCAAGAGGTCGGGGGGACGCAAGAGACCCAGTACTTC
TRBD2,TRBJ2-5,14,TRBV6-5,many,CASSQIAGKKTQYF,TGTGCCAGCAGTCAGATAGCGGGAAAAAAGACCCAGTACTTC
NA,TRBJ1-5,15,TRBV6-5,NA,CASSYSLGRNQPQHF,TGTGCCAGCAGTTACTCACTTGGCCGCAATCAGCCCCAGCATTTT
NA,TRBJ1-2,14,TRBV7-2,few,CASSLSRGYFSYTF,TGTGCCAGCAGCTTAAGCCGGGGGTATTTTAGCTACACCTTC
TRBD2,TRBJ2-3,16,TRBV10-2,NA,CASSEPGLAGGDTQYF,TGCGCCAGCAGTGAGCCGGGACTAGCGGGGGGAGATACGCAGTATTTT
NA,TRBJ1-5,14,TRBV10-3,NA,CAISESLGDQPQHF,TGTGCCATCAGTGAGTCGTTAGGTGATCAGCCCCAGCATTTT
NA,TRBJ2-1,13,TRBV12-3/TRBV12-4,many,CASSGAGYNEQFF,TGTGCCAGCAGTGGGGCCGGTTACAATGAGCAGTTCTTC
NA,TRBJ1-1,12,TRBV20-1,few,CSANRQASEAFF,TGCAGTGCTAACCGACAGGCCTCTGAAGCTTTCTTT
NA,TRBJ2-2,16,TRBV4-1,many,CASSPTPGLTTGELFF,TGCGCCAGCAGCCCTACCCCGGGACTGACGACCGGGGAGCTGTTTTTT
NA,TRBJ1-1,14,TRBV7-2,NA,CASSLRGSNTEAFF,TGTGCCAGCAGCCTCCGCGGAAGCAACACTGAAGCTTTCTTT
NA,TRBJ1-3,15,TRBV7-3,few,CASFGQVHSGNTIYF,TGTGCCAGCTTCGGGCAGGTGCATTCTGGAAACACCATATATTTT
NA,TRBJ2-3,14,TRBV7-2,many,CASSPSVGTDTQYF,TGTGCCAGCAGCCCTTCGGTTGGCACAGATACGCAGTATTTT
NA,TRBJ1-1,14,TRBV20-1,few,CSARPGGRSTEAFF,TGCAGTGCTAGGCCAGGAGGAAGGAGCACTGAAGCTTTCTTT
NA,TRBJ2-3,13,TRBV20-1,few,CSARQDRTDTQYF,TGCAGTGCCCGACAGGATCGCACAGATACGCAGTATTTT
TRBD2,TRBJ2-3,13,TRBV10-3,many,CANRAGETDTQYF,TGTGCCAACCGAGCGGGGGAGACAGATACGCAGTATTTT
NA,TRBJ1-1,13,TRBV6-5,many,CASRDPDEDEAFF,TGTGCCAGCAGAGATCCGGACGAAGATGAAGCTTTCTTT
TRBD1,TRBJ1-1,15,TRBV19,NA,CASTLTGTMNTEAFF,TGTGCCAGTACCCTGACAGGGACCATGAACACTGAAGCTTTCTTT
NA,TRBJ2-2,13,TRBV7-8,few,CASRTGDTGELFF,TGTGCCAGCAGGACGGGGGACACCGGGGAGCTGTTTTTT
NA,TRBJ2-3,16,TRBV12-3/TRBV12-4,NA,CASSNWGRAYTDTQYF,TGTGCCAGCAGTAACTGGGGACGGGCCTACACAGATACGCAGTATTTT
NA,TRBJ1-6,14,TRBV19,few,CASTSPAPPSPLHF,TGTGCCAGTACCTCACCCGCACCTCCTTCACCCCTCCACTTT
TRBD1,TRBJ1-2,14,TRBV20-1,few,CSADGTGEGYGYTF,TGCAGTGCAGACGGTACAGGGGAGGGCTATGGCTACACCTTC
TRBD1,TRBJ1-5,18,TRBV7-9,NA,CASSLSRVWDSPNQPQHF,TGTGCCAGCAGCTTAAGTCGAGTTTGGGACAGCCCCAATCAGCCCCAGCATTTT
NA,TRBJ1-1,15,TRBV12-3/TRBV12-4,few,CASRPGGYINTEAFF,TGTGCCAGCAGACCTGGGGGGTACATTAACACTGAAGCTTTCTTT
TRBD2,TRBJ2-3,18,TRBV20-1,NA,CSGDHTSGGVTSTDTQYF,TGCAGTGGGGACCACACTAGCGGGGGGGTGACTAGCACAGATACGCAGTATTTT
TRBD2,TRBJ2-5,17,TRBV5-1,NA,CASSFQGGAGYLETQYF,TGCGCCAGCAGCTTCCAGGGAGGGGCAGGTTATTTGGAGACCCAGTACTTC